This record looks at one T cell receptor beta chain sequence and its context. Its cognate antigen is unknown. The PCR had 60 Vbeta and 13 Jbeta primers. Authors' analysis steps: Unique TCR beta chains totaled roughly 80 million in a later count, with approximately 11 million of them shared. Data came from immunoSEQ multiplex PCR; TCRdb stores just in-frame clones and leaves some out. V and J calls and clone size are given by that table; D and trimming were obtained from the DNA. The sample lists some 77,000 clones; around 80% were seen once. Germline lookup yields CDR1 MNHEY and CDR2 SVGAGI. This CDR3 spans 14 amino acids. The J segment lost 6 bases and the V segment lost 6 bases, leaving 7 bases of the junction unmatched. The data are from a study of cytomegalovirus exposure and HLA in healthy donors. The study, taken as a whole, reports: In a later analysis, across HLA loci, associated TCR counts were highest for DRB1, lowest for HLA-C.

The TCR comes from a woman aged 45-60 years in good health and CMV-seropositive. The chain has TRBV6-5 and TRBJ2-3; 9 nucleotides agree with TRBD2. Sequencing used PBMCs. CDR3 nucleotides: TGTGCCAGCAGCCAACTTAGCGGGAGCGATACGCAGTATTTT. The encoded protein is CASSQLSGSDTQYF.